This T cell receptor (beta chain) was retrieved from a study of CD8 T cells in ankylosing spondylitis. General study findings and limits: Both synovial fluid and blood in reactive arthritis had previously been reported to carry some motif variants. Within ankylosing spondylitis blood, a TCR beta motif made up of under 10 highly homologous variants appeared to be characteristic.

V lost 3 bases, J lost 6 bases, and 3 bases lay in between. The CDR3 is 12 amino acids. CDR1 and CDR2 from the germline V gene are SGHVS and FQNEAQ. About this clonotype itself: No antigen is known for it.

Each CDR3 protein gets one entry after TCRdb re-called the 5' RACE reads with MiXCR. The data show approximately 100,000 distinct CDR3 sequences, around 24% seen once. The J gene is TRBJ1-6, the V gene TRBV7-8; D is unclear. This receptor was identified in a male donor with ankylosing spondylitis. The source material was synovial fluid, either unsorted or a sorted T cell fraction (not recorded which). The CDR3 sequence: CASSFGNSPLHF. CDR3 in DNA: TGTGCCAGCAGCTTCGGTAATTCACCCCTCCACTTT. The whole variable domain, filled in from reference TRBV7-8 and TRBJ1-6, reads GAGVSQSPRYKVAKRGQDVALRCDPISGHVSLFWYQQALGQGPEFLTYFQNEAQLDKSGLPSDRFFAERPEGSVSTLKIQRTQQEDSAVYLCASSFGNSPLHFGNGTRLTVT.